This T cell receptor beta chain was obtained from a study of blood T cell repertoires in COVID-19. The V gene's germline CDR1 is SQVTM and CDR2 ANQGSEA. CDR3 length equals 13 residues. With V trimmed by 7 bases and J by 4 bases, 9 bases remained unmatched. Clones were read by immunoSEQ multiplex PCR, and TCRdb kept only the in-frame ones, dropping some. This table holds a few hundred thousand clones, about 88% found once. A single count supports this clone. V usage is TRBV29-1 and J usage is TRBJ1-1; 7 nucleotides align to TRBD1. The receptor was derived from a woman in her fifties or sixties who had recovered from COVID-19. Sequenced material: PBMCs or T cells enriched from blood (not recorded which). CDR3 in amino acids: CSAWTGGITEAFF. Here the CDR3 DNA reads TGCAGCGCTTGGACAGGAGGAATCACTGAAGCTTTCTTT.